This TCR beta chain was captured in a study of T cell responses to AZD1222 COVID-19 vaccine. Germline CDR1 and CDR2: SGHRS and YFSETQ. V lost 4 bases to trimming and J lost 5 bases, with 12 bases between them. This CDR3 contains 13 residues. The method was immunoSEQ multiplex PCR; TCRdb's version includes in-frame clones alone and lacks a portion of them. The sample has fewer than 200,000 clones; roughly 91% are singletons. The chain couples TRBV5-1 to TRBJ2-5; a possible D gene is TRBD2 (7 bases). The sequence was obtained from an adult in good health. The starting material was peripheral blood, obtained on day 0 of AZD1222 vaccination. CDR3 residues: CASSRGGGETQYF. The CDR3 DNA is TGCGCCAGCAGCCGCGGGGGCGGGGAGACCCAGTACTTC.